What follows are 19 T cell receptor beta chains derived from one specimen sequenced in a study of TIL therapy for anti-PD-1-resistant metastatic lung cancer. The libraries were made with immunoSEQ v3. Data came from immunoSEQ multiplex PCR; TCRdb stores just in-frame clones and leaves some out. The table shows approximately 87,000 clones, with under 70% occurring only once. The time point here: pre-treatment sample, taken before nivolumab and TIL therapy. Pleural nodules or supraclavicular lymph nodes made up most of the excised metastases sampled. The sample in question was tumor tissue, obtained at baseline. Every receptor here comes from a person aged 25-85 years with non-small cell lung cancer.

This clone was seen more than once but under ten times. This rearrangement joins TRBV29-1 to TRBJ2-7, with D maybe TRBD2 (6 bases). CDR1 SQVTM and CDR2 ANQGSEA come from the germline V gene. The CDR3 is 13 residues long. Trimming removed 1 base at V and 7 bases at J, with 14 bases between. CDR3 in DNA: TGCAGCGTTGAAGCCCCGGGACTTCAGGAGCAGTACTTC. It yields the protein CSVEAPGLQEQYF.

J is TRBJ2-3 and V is TRBV19; tentatively, D is TRBD2 (5 bases). The V end lost 3 bases, the J end lost 6 bases, and 22 bases lay between the germline ends. The CDR3 loop spans 17 amino acids. Germline CDR1 is LNHDA and CDR2 is SQIVND (reference sequence). CDR3 in amino acids: CASSIRIRGTETDTQYF. The DNA for the CDR3 is TGTGCCAGTAGTATCCGGATCCGGGGTACTGAGACGGATACGCAGTATTTT.

This clone was recorded only once. V usage is TRBV7-6 and J usage is TRBJ2-2, with 9 bases matching TRBD2. J gave up 6 bases and V 1 base, and 3 bases lay outside the gene matches. This CDR3 comprises 15 residues. Germline CDR1 is SGHVS and CDR2 is FNYEAQ. Here the CDR3 reads CASSLGVAGAGELFF. DNA for the CDR3: TGTGCCAGCAGCTTAGGGGTAGCGGGAGCCGGGGAGCTGTTTTTT.

The table lists this clone with a count of one. The gene calls are TRBV15 and TRBJ2-7; TRBD1 agrees at 9 bases. In germline, CDR1 is LNHNV, CDR2 YYDKDF (reference sequence). The CDR3 is 15 residues long. V was clipped by 3 bases and J by 3 bases; unmatched bases: 6. The CDR3 DNA reads TGTGCCACCAGCAGGAGGGGGACAGGGCGCTACGAGCAGTACTTC. Translation: CATSRRGTGRYEQYF.

The V gene is TRBV7-2, the J gene TRBJ1-6; D is undetermined. Trimming stripped 5 bases from V and 10 bases from J, with 21 bases between. This CDR3 contains 16 residues. In germline, CDR1 is SGHTA, CDR2 FQGNSA. The CDR3 DNA reads as TGTGCCAGCAGCATAGGGCCGGCCGGGCTCGGGTCACCCCTCCACTTT. This translates into CASSIGPAGLGSPLHF.

The chain has TRBV18 and TRBJ2-2, with 11 bases identical to TRBD1. Germline V gene data show CDR1 as KGHSH and CDR2 as LQKENI. This CDR3 region has 16 residues. Losses at the gene ends were 3 bases for V and 4 bases for J; bases not matched to a gene: 4. The CDR3 bases are TGTGCCAGCTCACCGGGACAGGGGGGAACCACCGGGGAGCTGTTTTTT. It codes for CASSPGQGGTTGELFF.

This clone was seen a single time. This chain joins TRBV6-6 and TRBJ1-5; D possibly corresponds to TRBD1 (6 bases). The CDR3 is made up of 12 amino acids. With 8 bases removed from V and 7 bases from J, the gap between germline ends came to 12 bases. Germline values: CDR1 MNHNY, CDR2 SVGAGI (reference sequence). CDR3 amino acids: CASQGGGQPQHF. In DNA form, the CDR3 reads TGTGCCAGCCAAGGGGGGGGACAGCCCCAGCATTTT.

The V call is TRBV5-6, the J call TRBJ1-6, with TRBD1 matching over 12 bases. Germline V gene lookup returns CDR1 SGHDT and CDR2 YYEEEE. There are 15 residues in the CDR3. Germline trimming cut 4 bases from V and 9 bases from J; bases unmatched to any gene: 5. CDR3 coding DNA: TGTGCCAGCAGCACGGGACAGGGGGCATTTTCACCCCTCCACTTT. It yields the protein CASSTGQGAFSPLHF. Combining the CDR3 with reference TRBV5-6 and TRBJ1-6 gives the whole variable domain DAGVTQSPTHLIKTRGQQVTLRCSPKSGHDTVSWYQQALGQGPQFIFQYYEEEERQRGNFPDRFSGHQFPNYSSELNVNALLLGDSALYLCASSTGQGAFSPLHFGNGTRLTVT.

This chain links TRBV6-2 or TRBV6-3 with TRBJ2-3; D gene uncertain. Per the germline V gene, CDR1 is MNHEY and CDR2 is SVGEGT. With 0 bases removed from V and 6 bases from J, the gap between germline ends came to 4 bases. CDR3 length equals 12 residues. The CDR3 spells CASSYSVDTQYF. Written as DNA, the CDR3 is TGTGCCAGCAGTTACTCTGTGGATACGCAGTATTTT.

The chain recombines TRBV12-3 or TRBV12-4 with TRBJ2-5; 7 bases are shared with TRBD1. The CDR3 sequence is 13 residues long. The junction had 5 bases not matched to a gene; V was cut back by 6 bases and J by 4 bases. CDR3: CASRSDRVETQYF. DNA of the CDR3: TGTGCCAGCAGATCCGACAGGGTAGAGACCCAGTACTTC.

The gene calls are TRBV27 and TRBJ2-2, with 8 bases identical to TRBD1. The V gene end was trimmed by 3 bases and the J gene end by 3 bases; junction bases not matched to a gene: 3. CDR3 size: 15 residues. Per the germline V gene, CDR1 is MNHEY and CDR2 is SMNVEV (reference sequence). The CDR3 loop is CASSLNRGDTGELFF. The CDR3 DNA reads as TGTGCCAGCAGTTTGAACAGGGGGGACACCGGGGAGCTGTTTTTT.

This clone came up a few times. The gene calls are TRBV5-1 and TRBJ2-3; tentative D call: TRBD2 (6 bases). The germline gives CDR1 SGHRS, CDR2 YFSETQ. This CDR3 is built from 15 residues. The germline V and J ends were trimmed by 4 bases and 0 bases, with 12 bases remaining between them. The CDR3 DNA follows: TGCGCCAGCAGCATCGGGGGAAGTAGCACAGATACGCAGTATTTT. This gives the protein CASSIGGSSTDTQYF.

The chain uses TRBV19 and TRBJ2-1; TRBD2 is a possible D gene (5 bases). V lost 4 bases and J lost 2, with 9 bases in between. CDR1 and CDR2 from the germline V gene are LNHDA and SQIVND (reference sequence). This CDR3 has 14 residues. CDR3 sequence: CASSRRPTYNEQFF. The CDR3 nucleotides are TGTGCCAGTAGTAGGAGGCCCACCTACAATGAGCAGTTCTTC.

The chain recombines TRBV4-3 with TRBJ1-1; D gene uncertain. Trimming shortened V by 0 bases and J by 0 bases, and 8 bases separated the two germline ends. CDR1 and CDR2 (germline): LGHNA, YSLEER. The CDR3 length is 15 residues. This CDR3 reads CASSQEVVMNTEAFF. CDR3 coding DNA: TGCGCCAGCAGCCAAGAAGTCGTCATGAACACTGAAGCTTTCTTT.

The gene calls are TRBV12-3 or TRBV12-4 and TRBJ2-2; possible D gene TRBD1, 5 bases. The V end was cut by 7 bases, the J end by 6 bases, with 12 bases between. The CDR3 runs 13 residues. The CDR3 DNA reads TGTGCCAGCAACTTGCAGGGTTCCGGGGAGCTGTTTTTT. Translating gives CASNLQGSGELFF.

The CDR3 DNA follows: TGTGCCAGTAGTATTCTACAGTCGGACCGACCCCAGCATTTT. It yields the protein CASSILQSDRPQHF. The V call is TRBV19, the J call TRBJ1-5; D remains unclear. Trimming pared 3 bases from V and 10 bases from J, leaving 16 bases between. Germline V CDR1 and CDR2: LNHDA, SQIVND (reference sequence). This CDR3 comprises 14 residues.

The gene calls are TRBV10-3 and TRBJ2-1, with a possible D match to TRBD2 (6 bases). The germline CDR1 and CDR2 sequences are ENHRY and SYGVKD. The CDR3 extends over 17 amino acids. Trimming took off 0 bases at V and 5 bases at J, with 17 bases between the two ends. CDR3 nucleotides: TGTGCCATCAGTGAGTCGCGGGACTCCGGGACCCACAATGAGCAGTTCTTC. Translation gives CAISESRDSGTHNEQFF.

The V and J genes are TRBV2 and TRBJ1-1, with a tentative D call TRBD1 (5 bases). V gave up 7 bases and J gave up 0 bases, with 9 bases separating them. This CDR3 spans 13 amino acids. CDR1 is SNHLY, CDR2 FYNNEI, per germline. For the CDR3, the DNA is TGTGCCAGCACCCGGACATTGAACACTGAAGCTTTCTTT. It encodes CASTRTLNTEAFF.

This clone came up a few times. This chain connects TRBV19 to TRBJ1-3, with D possibly being TRBD1 (5 bases). Trimming left V 7 bases short and J 4 bases short, with 8 bases between. CDR3 size: 12 residues. Germline values: CDR1 LNHDA, CDR2 SQIVND (reference sequence). For the CDR3, the DNA is TGTGCCAGTAACGACAGAGGAAACACCATATATTTT. This sequence encodes CASNDRGNTIYF.